This T cell receptor beta chain was identified in a study of regulatory T cells in long-lasting Graves disease. Study as a whole: Less than 3 months of antithyroid drugs had been taken by newly diagnosed Graves' patients.

The CDR3 length is 16 residues. Germline V gives CDR1 MGHRA, CDR2 YSYEKL. With 0 bases removed from V and 0 bases from J, the gap between germline ends came to 12 bases. As for time point: newly diagnosed GD, antithyroid drugs for less than 3 months. Following extraction of RNA from PBMCs, that RNA was used to make the TCR library. Through Arm-PCR of CDR3 regions and iRepertoire HTBI primers, TCR beta libraries were built. One entry per CDR3 protein results from TCRdb running MiXCR on the multiplex PCR reads. The sample has about 430,000 distinct CDR3 sequences, 15% seen once; the top ten hold approximately 7.8%. Another study also made use of these data, one on T cells in Graves' hyperthyroidism and ophthalmopathy.

This chain uses TRBV4-1 with TRBJ2-7; D is possibly TRBD2 (5 bases). The source material was peripheral blood mononuclear cells (PBMCs), sampled at new diagnosis, from a patient treated with antithyroid drugs. The receptor was isolated from a middle-aged woman with Graves disease. The CDR3 DNA is TGCGCCAGCAGCCAAGATCTTCTAGCTGACTCCTACGAGCAGTACTTC. Its protein is CASSQDLLADSYEQYF.